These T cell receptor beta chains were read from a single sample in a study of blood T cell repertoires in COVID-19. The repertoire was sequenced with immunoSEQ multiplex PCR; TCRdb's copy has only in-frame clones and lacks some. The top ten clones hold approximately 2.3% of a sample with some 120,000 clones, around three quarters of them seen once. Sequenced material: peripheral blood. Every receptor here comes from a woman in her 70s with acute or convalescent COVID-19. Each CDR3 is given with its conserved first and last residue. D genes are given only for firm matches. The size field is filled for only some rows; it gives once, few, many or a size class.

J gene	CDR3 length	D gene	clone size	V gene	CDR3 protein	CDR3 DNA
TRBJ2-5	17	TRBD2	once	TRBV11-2	CASSSSGGSGSLETQYF	TGTGCCAGCAGCTCTAGTGGTGGTAGCGGGAGCCTTGAGACCCAGTACTTC
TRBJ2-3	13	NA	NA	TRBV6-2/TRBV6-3	CASSYRQTDTQYF	TGTGCCAGCAGTTACCGACAGACAGATACGCAGTATTTT
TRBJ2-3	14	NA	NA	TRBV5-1	CASSLAVGGDTQYF	TGCGCCAGCAGCTTGGCCGTGGGGGGAGATACGCAGTATTTT
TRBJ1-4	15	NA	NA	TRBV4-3	CASSQDYREWEKLFF	TGCGCCAGCAGCCAAGATTACAGGGAGTGGGAAAAACTGTTTTTT
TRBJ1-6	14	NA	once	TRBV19	CASSMGADNSPLHF	TGTGCCAGTAGTATGGGGGCCGATAATTCACCCCTCCACTTT
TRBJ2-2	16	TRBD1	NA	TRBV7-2	CASSSGQGALSGELFF	TGTGCCAGCAGCTCGGGACAGGGGGCGCTTAGCGGGGAGCTGTTTTTT
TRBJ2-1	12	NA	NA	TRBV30	CVGLGANNEQFF	TGTGTGGGTCTAGGGGCCAACAATGAGCAGTTCTTC
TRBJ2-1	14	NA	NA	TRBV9	CASSVAAIFEEQFF	TGTGCCAGCAGCGTAGCAGCGATTTTCGAAGAGCAGTTCTTC
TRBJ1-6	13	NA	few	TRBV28	CASSLPGKWALHF	TGTGCCAGCAGTTTACCAGGGAAATGGGCCCTCCACTTT
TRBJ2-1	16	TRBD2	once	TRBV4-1	CASSQEASGRPNEQFF	TGCGCCAGCAGCCAAGAGGCCAGCGGGAGGCCCAATGAGCAGTTCTTC
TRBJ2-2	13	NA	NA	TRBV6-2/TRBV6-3	CASSPARTGELFF	TGTGCCAGCAGCCCAGCGCGGACCGGGGAGCTGTTTTTT
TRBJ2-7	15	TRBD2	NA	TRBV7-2	CASSLGYGRTYEQYF	TGTGCCAGCAGCTTAGGGTACGGGAGGACCTACGAGCAGTACTTC
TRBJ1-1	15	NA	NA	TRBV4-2	CASSQESGVGTEAFF	TGTGCCAGCAGCCAAGAATCAGGGGTGGGCACTGAAGCTTTCTTT
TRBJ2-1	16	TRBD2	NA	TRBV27	CASSFFAGGAYNEQFF	TGTGCCAGCAGTTTCTTCGCGGGAGGAGCCTACAATGAGCAGTTCTTC
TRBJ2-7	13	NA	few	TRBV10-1	CASSAGGSYEQYF	TGCGCCAGCAGTGCTGGAGGGTCCTACGAGCAGTACTTC
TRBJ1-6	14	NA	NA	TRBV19	CASTPDSYNSPLHF	TGTGCCAGTACCCCGGACAGTTATAATTCACCCCTCCACTTT
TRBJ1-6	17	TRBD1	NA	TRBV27	CASSFGLGGTGDSPLHF	TGTGCCAGCAGTTTTGGTTTAGGTGGGACAGGTGATTCACCCCTCCACTTT
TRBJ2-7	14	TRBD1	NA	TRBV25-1	CASSIQGSSYEQYF	TGTGCCAGCAGTATACAGGGGTCGAGCTACGAGCAGTACTTC
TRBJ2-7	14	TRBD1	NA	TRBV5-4	CASSSRQGVGEQYF	TGTGCCAGCAGCAGCCGACAGGGCGTCGGCGAGCAGTACTTC
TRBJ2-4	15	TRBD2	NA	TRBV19	CASSGLAGAKNIQYF	TGTGCCAGTAGCGGACTAGCGGGGGCCAAAAACATTCAGTACTTC
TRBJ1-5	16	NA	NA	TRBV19	CASSIERMRVGQPQHF	TGTGCCAGTAGTATAGAAAGAATGAGGGTGGGTCAGCCCCAGCATTTT
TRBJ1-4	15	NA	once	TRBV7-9	CASSLGGGRHEKLFF	TGTGCCAGCAGCTTAGGCGGGGGGCGCCATGAAAAACTGTTTTTT
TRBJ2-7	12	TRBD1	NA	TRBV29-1	CSVVGTVYEQYF	TGCAGCGTGGTAGGGACAGTGTACGAGCAGTACTTC
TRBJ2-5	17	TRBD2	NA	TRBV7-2	CASSLVTSGGAWETQYF	TGTGCCAGCAGCTTAGTTACTAGCGGGGGGGCTTGGGAGACCCAGTACTTC
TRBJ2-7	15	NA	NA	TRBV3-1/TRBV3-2	CASSQGWESSYEQYF	TGTGCCAGCAGCCAAGGATGGGAGAGCTCCTACGAGCAGTACTTC
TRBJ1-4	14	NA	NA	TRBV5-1	CASSLSSTNEKLFF	TGCGCCAGCAGCTTGTCCTCAACTAATGAAAAACTGTTTTTT
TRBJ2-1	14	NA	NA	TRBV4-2	CASSQGAGDNEQFF	TGTGCCAGCAGCCAAGGGGCAGGGGACAATGAGCAGTTCTTC
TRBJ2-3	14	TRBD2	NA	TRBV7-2	CASRTPGRGDTQYF	TGTGCCAGCAGGACTCCAGGGCGGGGGGATACGCAGTATTTT
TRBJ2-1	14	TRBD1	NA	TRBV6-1	CASSDRTGYNEQFF	TGTGCCAGCAGTGACCGGACAGGTTACAATGAGCAGTTCTTC